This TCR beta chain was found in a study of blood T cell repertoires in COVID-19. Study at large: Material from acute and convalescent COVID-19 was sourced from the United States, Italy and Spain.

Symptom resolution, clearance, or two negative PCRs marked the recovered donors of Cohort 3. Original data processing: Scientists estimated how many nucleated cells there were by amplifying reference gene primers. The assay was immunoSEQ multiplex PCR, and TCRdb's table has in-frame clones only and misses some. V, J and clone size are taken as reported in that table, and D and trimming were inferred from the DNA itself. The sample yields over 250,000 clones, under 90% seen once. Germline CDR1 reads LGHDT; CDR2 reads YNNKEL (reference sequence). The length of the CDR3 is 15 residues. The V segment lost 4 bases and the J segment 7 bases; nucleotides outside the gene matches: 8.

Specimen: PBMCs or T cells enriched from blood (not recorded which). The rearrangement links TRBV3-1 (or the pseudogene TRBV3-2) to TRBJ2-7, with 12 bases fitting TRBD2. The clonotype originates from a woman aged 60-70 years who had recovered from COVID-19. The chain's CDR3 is CASSLGLAGPLEQYF. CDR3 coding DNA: TGTGCCAGCAGCCTAGGACTAGCGGGACCTTTGGAGCAGTACTTC.